This entry lists 17 T cell receptor beta chains sequenced from one sample in a study of post-analysis software for immune sequencing data. Study results and limitations: When patients were compared with controls, five TRBV segments were more frequent, TRBV5-6, TRBV5-1 and TRBV20-1 among them.

The authors incorporated unique molecular identifiers into the TCR beta cDNA libraries. TCRdb analysed the PCR reads with MiXCR anew, one entry per CDR3 protein. The data show about 500,000 distinct CDR3 sequences, roughly 45% seen once. These receptors have no known antigen. Sequencing was performed on blood. The receptors stem from a girl between 10 and 17 years old with multiple sclerosis.

This clonotype was recorded a few times. The gene calls are TRBV5-1 and TRBJ2-1, with D hard to call. The CDR3 is 13 residues long. Germline lookup yields CDR1 SGHRS and CDR2 YFSETQ. V lost 0 bases and J lost 6, with 7 bases in between. CDR3 sequence reads: CASSLDFGNEQFF. The CDR3 nucleotides read TGCGCCAGCAGCTTGGATTTCGGCAATGAGCAGTTCTTC.

This chain links TRBV3-1 with TRBJ2-5; the D gene is possibly TRBD2 (5 bases). V lost 3 bases and J lost 3, with 11 bases in between. The germline gives CDR1 LGHDT, CDR2 YNNKEL (reference sequence). The CDR3 is made up of 14 amino acids. The CDR3 coding sequence is TGTGCCAGCAGCCAGGATCTAGCAGAAGAGACCCAGTACTTC. It encodes CASSQDLAEETQYF.

This chain uses TRBV2 with TRBJ1-6; D ambiguous. V lost 7 bases and J lost 7, with 17 bases in between. This CDR3 has 15 residues. CDR1 and CDR2 from the germline V gene are SNHLY and FYNNEI. CDR3 sequence (DNA): TGTGCCAGCATCTTCCAGAAGATATTCAATTCACCCCTCCACTTT. Its translation is CASIFQKIFNSPLHF.

The chain uses TRBV25-1 and TRBJ2-3, with D perhaps being TRBD1 or TRBD2 (5 bases each). Germline-derived CDR1 and CDR2 are MGHDK and SYGVNS. This CDR3 has 14 residues. Trimming pared 4 bases from V and 3 bases from J, leaving 11 bases between. This CDR3 reads CASSGGAQTDTQYF. The CDR3 coding sequence is TGTGCCAGCAGTGGAGGGGCGCAAACAGATACGCAGTATTTT. Full variable domain (missing parts from reference TRBV25-1 and TRBJ2-3): EADIYQTPRYLVIGTGKKITLECSQTMGHDKMYWYQQDPGMELHLIHYSYGVNSTEKGDLSSESTVSRIRTEHFPLTLESARPSHTSQYLCASSGGAQTDTQYFGPGTRLTVL.

This chain uses TRBV4-1 with TRBJ1-2; D uncertain. The V end was cut by 1 base, the J end by 1 base, with 10 bases between. The CDR3 runs to 15 residues. Germline V lookup: CDR1 MGHRA, CDR2 YSYEKL. The CDR3 DNA is TGCGCCAGCAGCCAAGGGCCCACGTTTAACTATGGCTACACCTTC. It translates to CASSQGPTFNYGYTF.

This clonotype showed up just a few times. The chain combines TRBV5-1 with TRBJ2-1; D possibly corresponds to TRBD1 (6 bases). CDR3 length: 14 residues. Per the germline V gene, CDR1 is SGHRS and CDR2 is YFSETQ. V dropped 6 bases and J dropped 10 bases, with 20 bases sitting between them. The CDR3 DNA sequence: TGCGCCAGCACCATGGGGGCGGACGAGATAGAGCAGTTCTTC. It is translated as CASTMGADEIEQFF.

This clonotype was seen more than once but under ten times. The chain is built from TRBV7-2 and TRBJ2-7; D may match TRBD1 or TRBD2 (6 bases each). The CDR3 length is 15 residues. CDR1 is SGHTA, CDR2 FQGNSA, per germline. Trimming took 1 base from V and 6 from J, leaving 16 bases between them. The DNA of the CDR3 is TGTGCCAGCAGCTTAGGGGGGATGGGGGGCCTCGAGCAGTACTTC. Protein product: CASSLGGMGGLEQYF. Using reference TRBV7-2 and TRBJ2-7 for the parts outside the CDR3, the full variable domain is GAGVSQSPSNKVTEKGKDVELRCDPISGHTALYWYRQSLGQGLEFLIYFQGNSAPDKSGLPSDRFSAERTGGSVSTLTIQRTQQEDSAVYLCASSLGGMGGLEQYFGPGTRLTVT.

This clonotype was counted once. The V and J genes are TRBV7-3 and TRBJ2-2, with 13 bases aligning to TRBD2. Per the germline V gene, CDR1 is SGHTA and CDR2 is FQGTGA. V dropped 8 bases and J dropped 7; count of bases not matched to a gene: 7. The CDR3 has 15 residues. CDR3 bases: TGTGCCAGCGGTGGACTAGCGGGAGTTGGCGGGGAGCTGTTTTTT. It specifies CASGGLAGVGGELFF. The whole variable domain, filled in from reference TRBV7-3 and TRBJ2-2, reads GAGVSQTPSNKVTEKGKYVELRCDPISGHTALYWYRQSLGQGPEFLIYFQGTGAADDSGLPNDRFFAVRPEGSVSTLKIQRTERGDSAVYLCASGGLAGVGGELFFGEGSRLTVL.

This chain connects TRBV9 to TRBJ2-4; D gene unclear. The CDR3 covers 14 residues. Germline V lookup: CDR1 SGDLS, CDR2 YYNGEE. V shed 4 bases and J shed 7 bases, with 15 bases lying between them. The CDR3, as DNA: TGTGCCAGCAGCCCCCATTTGGACGGGAACATTCAGTACTTC. This gives the protein CASSPHLDGNIQYF.

The V gene is TRBV2, the J gene TRBJ2-1, with D hard to call. V was pared by 7 bases and J by 0 bases, with 10 bases between. CDR1 is SNHLY, CDR2 FYNNEI, per germline. This CDR3 has 14 residues. CDR3 protein: CASTPSSSYNEQFF. As DNA, the CDR3 is TGTGCCAGCACTCCCTCAAGCTCCTACAATGAGCAGTTCTTC.

The chain has TRBV7-6 and TRBJ2-1, with D tentatively TRBD1 (6 bases). V was cut by 5 bases and J by 9 bases, with 17 bases left in between. CDR1 SGHVS and CDR2 FNYEAQ come from the germline V gene. This CDR3 comprises 14 residues. CDR3 residues: CASSPSRDNLEQFF. The CDR3, as DNA: TGTGCCAGCAGCCCTTCCAGGGACAACCTTGAGCAGTTCTTC.

This clonotype was observed a few times. The gene calls are TRBV27 and TRBJ2-7; a weak D match, TRBD2 (6 bases). Trimming stripped 8 bases from V and 0 bases from J, with 17 bases between. Germline loops: CDR1 MNHEY, CDR2 SMNVEV (reference sequence). The CDR3 extends over 15 amino acids. CDR3 bases: TGTGCCAGCTCAGTGGGGACTCCTCCCTCCTACGAGCAGTACTTC. Translated: CASSVGTPPSYEQYF.

As concerns this clonotype: Being one base from a much bigger clone, this may be a read error. The rearrangement joins TRBV29-1 to TRBJ2-5, with D tentatively TRBD1 or TRBD2 (5 bases each). This CDR3 is built from 15 residues. Germline CDR1 SQVTM, CDR2 ANQGSEA. Trimming pared 3 bases from V and 4 bases from J, leaving 18 bases between. CDR3 in DNA: TGCAGCGTTGATGGCTCCTTCTGGGACCTAGAGACCCAGTACTTC. Translating it yields CSVDGSFWDLETQYF.

This clonotype was counted a single time. The rearrangement links TRBV20-1 to TRBJ2-1, with D uncertain. The length of the CDR3 is 14 residues. V lost 3 bases and J lost 0, with 9 bases in between. The V gene's germline CDR1 is DFQATT and CDR2 SNEGSKA (reference sequence). The CDR3 is CSARTVSSYNEQFF. In nucleotides, the CDR3 is TGCAGTGCTAGGACTGTTAGCTCCTACAATGAGCAGTTCTTC.

The rearrangement uses TRBV27 and TRBJ1-1; tentative D call: TRBD1 (5 bases). Germline loops: CDR1 MNHEY, CDR2 SMNVEV (reference sequence). The germline V and J ends were trimmed by 7 bases and 1 base, with 13 bases remaining between them. The CDR3 extends over 14 amino acids. CDR3 sequence reads: CASTRRGRNTEAFF. In DNA form, the CDR3 reads TGTGCCAGCACACGTCGGGGGAGGAACACTGAAGCTTTCTTT.

The V and J genes are TRBV20-1 and TRBJ1-5; TRBD1 might be the D (5 bases). Germline V gives CDR1 DFQATT, CDR2 SNEGSKA (reference sequence). The V end lost 4 bases, the J end lost 3 bases, and 10 bases lay between the germline ends. This CDR3 contains 13 residues. As DNA, the CDR3 is TGCAGTGCTACGGGACGTGCCAATCAGCCCCAGCATTTT. Translation gives CSATGRANQPQHF.

In its sample, this clonotype was seen a few times. The chain is built from TRBV7-8 and TRBJ2-1, with 9 bases fitting TRBD1. The V segment lost 5 bases and the J segment 8 bases; nucleotides outside the gene matches: 10. The V gene's germline CDR1 is SGHVS and CDR2 FQNEAQ. CDR3 length: 15 amino acids. The CDR3 DNA reads TGTGCCAGCAGCAGCTTCCGTCGACAGGGGGATGAGCAGTTCTTC. It specifies CASSSFRRQGDEQFF.